The next 2 T cell receptor beta chains were all read from a single sample in a study of T cells in Graves' hyperthyroidism and ophthalmopathy. Authors of the study amplified TCR beta CDR3 regions from RNA transcripts. When the TCR CDR3 underwent first-round RT-PCR, the HTBI primer set was used. TCRdb passed the multiplex PCR reads through MiXCR, listing each CDR3 protein once. This sample has roughly 350,000 distinct CDR3 sequences; roughly 13% occur once, and the top ten carry roughly 33%. Sequences were obtained from blood. These receptor sequences come from a woman aged 40 to 55 with Graves' ophthalmopathy.

This clonotype was detected ten times or more. This rearrangement joins TRBV12-3 or TRBV12-4 to TRBJ1-4; D is ambiguous. This CDR3 region has 16 residues. The germline V and J ends were trimmed by 6 bases and 8 bases, with 22 bases remaining between them. The CDR3 loop reads CASSPYGSIRPEKLFF. In DNA form, the CDR3 reads TGTGCCAGCAGCCCCTATGGATCTATCCGTCCAGAAAAACTGTTTTTT.

This clonotype was seen repeatedly, ten times or more. The chain links TRBV6-1 to TRBJ1-6, with D uncertain. Germline CDR1 and CDR2: MNHNS and SASEGT. The CDR3 runs 14 residues. V lost 6 bases and J lost 7, with 13 bases in between. CDR3 amino acids: CASRRPGYNSPLHF. CDR3 nucleotides: TGTGCCAGCAGACGACCGGGGTACAATTCACCCCTCCACTTT.